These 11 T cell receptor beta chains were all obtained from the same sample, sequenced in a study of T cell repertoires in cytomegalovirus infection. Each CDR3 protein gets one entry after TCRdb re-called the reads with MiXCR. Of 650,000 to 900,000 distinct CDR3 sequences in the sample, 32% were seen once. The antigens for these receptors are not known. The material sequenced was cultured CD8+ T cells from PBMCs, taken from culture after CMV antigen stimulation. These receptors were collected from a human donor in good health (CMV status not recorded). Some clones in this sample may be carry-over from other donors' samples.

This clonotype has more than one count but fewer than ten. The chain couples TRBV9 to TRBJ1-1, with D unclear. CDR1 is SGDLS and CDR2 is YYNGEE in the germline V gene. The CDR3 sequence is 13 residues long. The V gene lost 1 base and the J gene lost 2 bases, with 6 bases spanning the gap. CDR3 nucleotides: TGTGCCAGCAGCGTATTCCAAAACACTGAAGCTTTCTTT. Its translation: CASSVFQNTEAFF.

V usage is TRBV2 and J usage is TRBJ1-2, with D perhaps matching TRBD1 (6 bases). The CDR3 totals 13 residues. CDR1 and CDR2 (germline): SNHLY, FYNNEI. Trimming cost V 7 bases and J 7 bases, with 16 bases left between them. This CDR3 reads CASILQGIGGYTF. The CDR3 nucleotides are TGTGCCAGCATTTTACAGGGAATTGGTGGCTACACCTTC. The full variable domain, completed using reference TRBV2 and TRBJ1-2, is EPEVTQTPSHQVTQMGQEVILRCVPISNHLYFYWYRQILGQKVEFLVSFYNNEISEKSEIFDDQFSVERPDGSNFTLKIRSTKLEDSAMYFCASILQGIGGYTFGSGTRLTVV.

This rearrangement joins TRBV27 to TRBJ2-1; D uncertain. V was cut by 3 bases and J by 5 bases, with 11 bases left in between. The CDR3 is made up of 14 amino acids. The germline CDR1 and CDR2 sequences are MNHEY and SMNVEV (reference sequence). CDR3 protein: CASSLAPLDNEQFF. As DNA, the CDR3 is TGTGCCAGCAGTTTGGCTCCTCTTGACAATGAGCAGTTCTTC.

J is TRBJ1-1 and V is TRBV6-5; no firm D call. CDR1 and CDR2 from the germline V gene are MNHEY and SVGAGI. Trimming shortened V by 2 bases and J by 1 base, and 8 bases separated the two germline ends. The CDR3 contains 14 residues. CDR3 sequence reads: CASSYEFGNTEAFF. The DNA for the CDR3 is TGTGCCAGCAGTTACGAATTTGGGAACACTGAAGCTTTCTTT.

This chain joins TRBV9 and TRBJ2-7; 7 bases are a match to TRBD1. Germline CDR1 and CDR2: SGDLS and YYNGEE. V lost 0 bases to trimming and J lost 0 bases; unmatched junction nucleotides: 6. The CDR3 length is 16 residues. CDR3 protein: CASSVGGGRRSYEQYF. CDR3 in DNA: TGTGCCAGCAGCGTAGGAGGGGGCAGACGCTCCTACGAGCAGTACTTC.

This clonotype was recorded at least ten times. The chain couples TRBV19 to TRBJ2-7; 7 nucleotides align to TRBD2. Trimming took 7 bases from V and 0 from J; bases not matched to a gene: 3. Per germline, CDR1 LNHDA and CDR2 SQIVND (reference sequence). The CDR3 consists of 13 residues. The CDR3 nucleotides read TGTGCCAGTATTGGGACTAACTCCTACGAGCAGTACTTC. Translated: CASIGTNSYEQYF. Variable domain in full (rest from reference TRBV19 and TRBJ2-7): DGGITQSPKYLFRKEGQNVTLSCEQNLNHDAMYWYRQDPGQGLRLIYYSQIVNDFQKGDIAEGYSVSREKKESFPLTVTSAQKNPTAFYLCASIGTNSYEQYFGPGTRLTVT.

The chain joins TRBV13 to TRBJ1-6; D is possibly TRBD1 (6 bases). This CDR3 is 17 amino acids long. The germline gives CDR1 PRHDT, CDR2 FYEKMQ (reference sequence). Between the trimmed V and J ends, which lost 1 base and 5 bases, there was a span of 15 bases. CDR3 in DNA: TGTGCCAGCAGCTTAGAAGGTTGGACAGAAGATAATTCACCCCTCCACTTT. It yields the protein CASSLEGWTEDNSPLHF.

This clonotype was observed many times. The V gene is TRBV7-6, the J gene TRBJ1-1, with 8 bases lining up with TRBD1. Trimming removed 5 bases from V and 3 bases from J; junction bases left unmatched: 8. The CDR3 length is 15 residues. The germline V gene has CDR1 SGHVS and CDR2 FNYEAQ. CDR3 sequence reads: CASSLRTGRDTEAFF. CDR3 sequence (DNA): TGTGCCAGCAGCCTAAGGACAGGGAGGGACACTGAAGCTTTCTTT.

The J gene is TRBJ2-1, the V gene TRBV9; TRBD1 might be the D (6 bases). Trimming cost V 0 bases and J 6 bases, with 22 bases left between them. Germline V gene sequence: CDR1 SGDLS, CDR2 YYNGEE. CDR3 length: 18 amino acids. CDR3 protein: CASSVAGVMGAVGNEQFF. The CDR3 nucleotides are TGTGCCAGCAGCGTAGCGGGTGTTATGGGGGCGGTAGGCAATGAGCAGTTCTTC.

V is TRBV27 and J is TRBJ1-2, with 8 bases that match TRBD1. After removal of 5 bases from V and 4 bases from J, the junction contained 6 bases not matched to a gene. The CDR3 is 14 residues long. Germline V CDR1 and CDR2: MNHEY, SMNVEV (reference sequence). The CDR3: CASSTRDRFYGYTF. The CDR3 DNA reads TGTGCCAGCAGTACCCGGGACAGGTTCTATGGCTACACCTTC.

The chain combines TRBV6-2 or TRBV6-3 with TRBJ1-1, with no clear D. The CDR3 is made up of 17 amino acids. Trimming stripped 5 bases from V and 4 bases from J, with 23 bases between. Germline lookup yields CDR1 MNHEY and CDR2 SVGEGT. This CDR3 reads CASSDLGGPGEGTEAFF. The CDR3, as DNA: TGTGCCAGCAGTGACCTAGGTGGGCCGGGTGAGGGCACTGAAGCTTTCTTT.